The text below deals with one T cell receptor beta chain. V lost 2 bases and J lost 6, with 12 bases in between. This CDR3 region has 14 residues. CDR1 is KGHSH, CDR2 LQKENI, per germline. These data originate in a study of siplizumab effects on memory and regulatory T cells. Sequencing was performed with immunoSEQ multiplex PCR; in TCRdb, only in-frame clones are kept and a portion is missing. The sample has 70,000 to 90,000 clones; 90% are singletons. The chain recombines TRBV18 with TRBJ2-3, with D possibly matching TRBD1 (6 bases). The specimen sequenced was CD4+ T cells sorted from blood. The TCR was taken from a human donor in good health. In DNA, the CDR3 is TGTGCCAGCTCACCAAGCAGGGGCATTGATACGCAGTATTTT. It yields the protein CASSPSRGIDTQYF. The full variable domain, rest sourced from reference TRBV18 and TRBJ2-3, is NAGVMQNPRHLVRRRGQEARLRCSPMKGHSHVYWYRQLPEEGLKFMVYLQKENIIDESGMPKERFSAEFPKEGPSILRIQQVVRGDSAAYFCASSPSRGIDTQYFGPGTRLTVL.